Presented here are 23 T cell receptor beta chains from one specimen sequenced in a study of blood T cell repertoires in COVID-19. Profiled with immunoSEQ multiplex PCR; TCRdb holds only in-frame clones, not every one. The sample holds about 180,000 clones; approximately 80% are singletons and the top ten take approximately 15%. Source material: PBMCs or T cells enriched from blood (not recorded which). Every receptor here comes from a man in his sixties who had been exposed to COVID-19.

The chain employs TRBV24-1 and TRBJ2-1; D possibly corresponds to TRBD2 (7 bases). CDR3 length: 18 amino acids. Germline-derived CDR1 and CDR2 are KGHDR and SFDVKD. The V end was cut by 0 bases, the J end by 6 bases, with 20 bases between. The CDR3 DNA is TGTGCCACCAGTGATTTGAGGGGTGGGGGGGCGCGGCCCAATGAGCAGTTCTTC. Amino acid sequence: CATSDLRGGGARPNEQFF.

The chain joins TRBV6-1 to TRBJ1-5; TRBD1 aligns across 10 bases. V shed 2 bases and J 6 bases; nucleotides not matched to a gene: 4. This CDR3 contains 15 residues. Germline V gene data show CDR1 as MNHNS and CDR2 as SASEGT. CDR3 sequence (DNA): TGTGCCAGCAGTGAATCGACAGGGGGCGGTCAGCCCCAGCATTTT. It specifies CASSESTGGGQPQHF.

The rearrangement joins TRBV11-3 to TRBJ2-7; D is possibly TRBD1 or TRBD2 (5 bases each). Trimming left V 5 bases short and J 7 bases short, with 9 bases between. CDR1 is SGHNT, CDR2 YENEEA, per germline. CDR3 length: 11 amino acids. CDR3 DNA: TGTGCCAGCAGCGTAGGGGAGGAGCAGTACTTC. It translates to CASSVGEEQYF.

This clone was detected only a few times. DNA of the CDR3: TGTGCCAGCAGCTTAGAGGGAACAGGGTACCAGCCCCAGCATTTT. As protein: CASSLEGTGYQPQHF. The chain carries TRBV7-2 and TRBJ1-5; tentatively, D is TRBD1 (6 bases). Germline V gives CDR1 SGHTA, CDR2 FQGNSA. Trimming removed 1 base from V and 7 bases from J, with 14 bases in between. The CDR3 totals 15 residues.

This chain connects TRBV28 to TRBJ1-2, with TRBD1 identical over 8 bases. Germline-derived CDR1 and CDR2 are MDHEN and SYDVKM. The CDR3 extends over 15 amino acids. J was trimmed by 4 bases and V by 2 bases; bases with no gene match: 6. For the CDR3, the DNA is TGTGCCAGCAGTTTAGGCAGGGGGCAGATCTATGGCTACACCTTC. This sequence encodes CASSLGRGQIYGYTF.

The V call is TRBV7-9, the J call TRBJ2-3; 9 bases match TRBD1. The length of the CDR3 is 16 residues. Germline loops: CDR1 SEHNR, CDR2 FQNEAQ (reference sequence). The junction had 5 bases not matched to a gene; V was cut back by 2 bases and J by 2 bases. This chain's CDR3 is CASSLQGQGHTDTQYF. In DNA form, the CDR3 reads TGTGCCAGCAGCTTACAGGGACAGGGTCACACAGATACGCAGTATTTT.

This clone came up a few times. CDR3 nucleotides: TGTGCCAGCAGCTCGGGACAGAACTGGCTGCCCCAGCATTTT. It is translated as CASSSGQNWLPQHF. This chain links TRBV2 with TRBJ1-5, with 7 bases lining up with TRBD1. The germline V gene encodes CDR1 SNHLY and CDR2 FYNNEI. The V gene end was trimmed by 6 bases and the J gene end by 9 bases; junction bases not matched to a gene: 11. The CDR3 runs 14 residues.

V is TRBV30 and J is TRBJ1-1, with a tentative D call TRBD1 (5 bases). CDR3 length: 15 amino acids. Germline CDR1 GTSNPN, CDR2 SVGIG (reference sequence). V was pared by 2 bases and J by 2 bases, with 15 bases between. DNA of the CDR3: TGTGCCTGGAGTAGCTGGGTCAGGGTAAACACTGAAGCTTTCTTT. Translating it yields CAWSSWVRVNTEAFF.

The rearrangement links TRBV6-5 to TRBJ2-2; TRBD1 agrees at 11 bases. Germline assignment: CDR1 MNHEY and CDR2 SVGAGI. This CDR3 spans 15 amino acids. V lost 6 bases, J lost 6 bases, and 6 bases stayed unmatched. The DNA of the CDR3 is TGTGCCAGCAGACCCGGACAGGGGGCTGCCGGGGAGCTGTTTTTT. Its protein is CASRPGQGAAGELFF.

This rearrangement joins TRBV7-3 to TRBJ1-4; D might be TRBD1 (5 bases). Germline V lookup: CDR1 SGHTA, CDR2 FQGTGA. The CDR3 sequence is 13 residues long. Trimming took off 6 bases at V and 7 bases at J, with 12 bases between the two ends. CDR3 region: CASSQGLGEKLFF. In nucleotides, the CDR3 is TGTGCCAGCAGTCAGGGACTGGGTGAAAAACTGTTTTTT.

This clone has just one count. The V gene is TRBV9, the J gene TRBJ1-2; 9 bases fit TRBD1. Per the germline V gene, CDR1 is SGDLS and CDR2 is YYNGEE. The V segment lost 3 bases and the J segment 7 bases; nucleotides outside the gene matches: 10. This CDR3 spans 15 amino acids. For the CDR3, the DNA is TGTGCCAGCAGCGCCGTCACAGGGGGCGCGGGTGGCTACACCTTC. Its translation is CASSAVTGGAGGYTF. The full variable domain, completed using reference TRBV9 and TRBJ1-2, is DSGVTQTPKHLITATGQRVTLRCSPRSGDLSVYWYQQSLDQGLQFLIQYYNGEERAKGNILERFSAQQFPDLHSELNLSSLELGDSALYFCASSAVTGGAGGYTFGSGTRLTVV.

The CDR3 reads CASSRDRVQPQHF. Written as DNA, the CDR3 is TGTGCCAGCAGCCGGGACAGGGTGCAGCCCCAGCATTTT. The V and J genes are TRBV7-8 and TRBJ1-5; the match to TRBD1 covers 9 bases. CDR1 is SGHVS, CDR2 FQNEAQ, per germline. J gave up 7 bases and V 5 bases, and 3 bases lay outside the gene matches. This CDR3 region has 13 residues.

The chain employs TRBV5-5 and TRBJ2-7; TRBD1 matches at 7 bases. Germline lookup yields CDR1 SGHKS and CDR2 YYEKEE (reference sequence). Trimming removed 3 bases from V and 0 bases from J; junction bases left unmatched: 6. This CDR3 comprises 15 residues. The CDR3 is CASSSTGIISYEQYF. The CDR3, as DNA: TGTGCCAGCAGCTCGACAGGGATAATCTCCTACGAGCAGTACTTC. Variable domain in full (rest from reference TRBV5-5 and TRBJ2-7): DAGVTQSPTHLIKTRGQQVTLRCSPISGHKSVSWYQQVLGQGPQFIFQYYEKEERGRGNFPDRFSARQFPNYSSELNVNALLLGDSALYLCASSSTGIISYEQYFGPGTRLTVT.

The rearrangement links TRBV28 to TRBJ2-5; 8 bases fit TRBD1. Germline lookup yields CDR1 MDHEN and CDR2 SYDVKM. This CDR3 comprises 14 residues. V shed 1 base, J shed 3 bases, and the junction held 1 base outside the gene matches. The CDR3 sequence: CASSLSGQEETQYF. In nucleotides, the CDR3 is TGTGCCAGCAGTTTATCGGGACAGGAAGAGACCCAGTACTTC.

The chain has TRBV4-1 and TRBJ2-7; TRBD2 agrees at 13 bases. The CDR3 covers 15 residues. Per the germline V gene, CDR1 is MGHRA and CDR2 is YSYEKL. After removal of 5 bases from V and 4 bases from J, the junction contained 5 bases not matched to a gene. CDR3 loop: CASSSRLAGGYEQYF. The CDR3 bases are TGCGCCAGCAGCTCCCGACTAGCGGGAGGTTACGAGCAGTACTTC.

J is TRBJ2-6 and V is TRBV11-3; 9 bases agree with TRBD2. Per germline, CDR1 SGHNT and CDR2 YENEEA. The J segment lost 3 bases and the V segment lost 1 base, leaving 10 bases of the junction unmatched. This CDR3 is built from 19 residues. CDR3: CASSLAGLAGSVGANVLTF. The CDR3 DNA is TGTGCCAGCAGCTTAGCAGGCCTAGCGGGGTCTGTTGGGGCCAACGTCCTGACTTTC.

This clone occurred once. This sequence joins TRBV11-1 and TRBJ2-4; D is ambiguous. Trimming shortened V by 5 bases and J by 0 bases, and 14 bases separated the two germline ends. This CDR3 comprises 16 residues. Looked up from germline, CDR1 is SGHAT and CDR2 is FQDESV (reference sequence). The CDR3 region is CASSGGGGLAKNIQYF. Here the CDR3 DNA reads TGTGCCAGCAGCGGTGGCGGTGGTTTAGCCAAAAACATTCAGTACTTC.

This clone has only a few counts. The rearrangement joins TRBV2 to TRBJ2-3; the D gene is possibly TRBD1 (6 bases). V lost 7 bases and J lost 2, with 13 bases in between. Germline V gives CDR1 SNHLY, CDR2 FYNNEI. The CDR3 contains 14 residues. DNA for the CDR3: TGTGCCAGCATGGGCAGGGGATACACAGATACGCAGTATTTT. This sequence encodes CASMGRGYTDTQYF. The complete variable domain, with remaining parts taken from reference TRBV2 and TRBJ2-3, reads EPEVTQTPSHQVTQMGQEVILRCVPISNHLYFYWYRQILGQKVEFLVSFYNNEISEKSEIFDDQFSVERPDGSNFTLKIRSTKLEDSAMYFCASMGRGYTDTQYFGPGTRLTVL.

The CDR3 nucleotides read TGTGCCTGGAGCGAGGGACAGGTGAACACTGAAGCTTTCTTT. It specifies CAWSEGQVNTEAFF. The V and J genes are TRBV30 and TRBJ1-1; 8 bases agree with TRBD1. With V trimmed by 3 bases and J by 0 bases, 3 bases remained unmatched. There are 14 residues in the CDR3. In germline, CDR1 is GTSNPN, CDR2 SVGIG (reference sequence).

Regarding this clone: This specimen includes other DNA sequences encoding the same CDR3. The genes are TRBV5-1 and TRBJ2-3; possibly TRBD1 for D (6 bases). The CDR3 spans 15 residues. Trimming took 2 bases from V and 1 from J, leaving 11 bases between them. CDR1 and CDR2 (germline): SGHRS, YFSETQ. This chain's CDR3 is CASSLGGRGTDTQYF. The CDR3 region has the DNA TGCGCCAGCAGCTTAGGGGGACGGGGCACAGATACGCAGTATTTT.

This clone occurred once. The CDR3 DNA follows: TGTGCCACCAGCATCCTACAGGGTCCCTACGAGCAGTACTTC. Protein sequence: CATSILQGPYEQYF. This chain uses TRBV15 with TRBJ2-7; tentatively, D is TRBD1 (6 bases). Germline assignment: CDR1 LNHNV and CDR2 YYDKDF (reference sequence). Deletions cut 4 bases from V and 2 bases from J, with 12 bases between. The CDR3 extends over 14 amino acids. The whole variable domain, remainder taken from reference TRBV15 and TRBJ2-7, is DAMVIQNPRYQVTQFGKPVTLSCSQTLNHNVMYWYQQKSSQAPKLLFHYYDKDFNNEADTPDNFQSRRPNTSFCFLDIRSPGLGDTAMYLCATSILQGPYEQYFGPGTRLTVT.

The rearrangement joins TRBV7-9 to TRBJ1-2, with 7 bases aligning to TRBD1. Germline CDR1 reads SEHNR; CDR2 reads FQNEAQ (reference sequence). V gave up 5 bases and J gave up 4 bases; unmatched junction bases: 7. The CDR3 loop spans 14 amino acids. The DNA for the CDR3 is TGTGCCAGCAGCCCCCCGGGACAGCCCTATGGCTACACCTTC. Translation: CASSPPGQPYGYTF.

V usage is TRBV19 and J usage is TRBJ2-2; TRBD2 is a possible D gene (6 bases). CDR3 length: 15 residues. V lost 6 bases and J 3 bases, leaving 14 bases between the germline ends. Germline loops: CDR1 LNHDA, CDR2 SQIVND (reference sequence). CDR3 amino acids: CASSSRGTYTGELFF. In DNA form, the CDR3 reads TGTGCCAGTAGCTCTCGGGGGACCTACACCGGGGAGCTGTTTTTT.